The clone carrying this T cell receptor (beta chain) was detected ten times or more. Its cognate antigen is unknown. Building the TCR beta libraries relied on iRepertoire HTBI primers, and CDR3 regions underwent Arm-PCR. MiXCR, run by TCRdb on the multiplex PCR reads, gives a single entry per CDR3 protein. The sample lists hundreds of thousands of distinct CDR3 sequences, roughly a sixth occurring once. Germline loops: CDR1 SGDLS, CDR2 YYNGEE. V lost 0 bases, J lost 6 bases, and 10 bases lay in between. The CDR3 is 13 amino acids. This sample was taken from a study of regulatory T cells in long-lasting Graves disease. As for the study in general: Patients newly diagnosed with Graves' had been on antithyroid drugs for under 3 months. Overall study findings and caveats: Relative to new patients (roughly 980), persistent patients exhibited greater sharing of public clonotypes (about 2,700). Gene preferences differed: TRBV28, TRBJ1-2, TRBJ2-5 in persistent cases.

Regarding time point: newly diagnosed GD, antithyroid drugs for less than 3 months. From PBMCs, RNA was extracted and then used to make the TCR library. Approximately 8.3 milliliters of peripheral blood went into EDTA tubes. This sample also appeared in a second study, on T cells in Graves' hyperthyroidism and ophthalmopathy.

This material consisted of peripheral blood mononuclear cells (PBMCs), taken at new diagnosis, from a patient treated with antithyroid drugs. This clonotype originated in a man between 18 and 35 years old with Graves disease. The V and J genes are TRBV9 and TRBJ2-7; D is ambiguous. The CDR3 is CASSVGASGEQYF. The CDR3 nucleotides are TGTGCCAGCAGCGTAGGGGCCTCGGGCGAGCAGTACTTC.